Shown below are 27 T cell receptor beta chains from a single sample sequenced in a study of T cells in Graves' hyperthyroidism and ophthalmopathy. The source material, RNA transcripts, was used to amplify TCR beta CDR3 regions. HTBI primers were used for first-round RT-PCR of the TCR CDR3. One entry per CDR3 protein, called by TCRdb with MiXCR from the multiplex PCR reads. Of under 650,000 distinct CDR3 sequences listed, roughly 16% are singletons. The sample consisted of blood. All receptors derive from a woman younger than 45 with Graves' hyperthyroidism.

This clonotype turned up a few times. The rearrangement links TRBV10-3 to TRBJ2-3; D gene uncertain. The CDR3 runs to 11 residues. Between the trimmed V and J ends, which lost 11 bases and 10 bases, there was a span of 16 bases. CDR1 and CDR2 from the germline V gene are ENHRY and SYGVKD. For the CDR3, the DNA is TGTGCCGAGAGCTCTGGTTGTCCGCAGTATTTT. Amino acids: CAESSGCPQYF.

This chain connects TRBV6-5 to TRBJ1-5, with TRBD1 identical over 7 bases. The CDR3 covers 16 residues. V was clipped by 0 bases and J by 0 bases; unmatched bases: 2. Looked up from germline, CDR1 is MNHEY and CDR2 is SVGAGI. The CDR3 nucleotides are TGTGCCAGCAGTTACTCAGGGGGCCATAGCAATCAGCCCCAGCATTTT. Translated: CASSYSGGHSNQPQHF.

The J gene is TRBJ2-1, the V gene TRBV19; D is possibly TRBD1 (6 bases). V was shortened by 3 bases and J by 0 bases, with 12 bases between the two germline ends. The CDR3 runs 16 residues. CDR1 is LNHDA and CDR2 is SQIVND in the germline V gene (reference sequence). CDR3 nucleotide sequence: TGTGCCAGTAGTATCCAGGGGACCCCCTCCTACAATGAGCAGTTCTTC. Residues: CASSIQGTPSYNEQFF.

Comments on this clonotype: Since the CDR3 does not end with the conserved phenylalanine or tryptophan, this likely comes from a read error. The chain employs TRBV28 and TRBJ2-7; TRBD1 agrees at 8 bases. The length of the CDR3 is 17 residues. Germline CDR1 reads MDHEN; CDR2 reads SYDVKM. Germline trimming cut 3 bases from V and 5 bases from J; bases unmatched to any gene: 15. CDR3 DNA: TGTGCCAGCAGTTTTCTGTATCGATGGACAGGGAAAAACGAGCAGTACTTG. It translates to CASSFLYRWTGKNEQYL.

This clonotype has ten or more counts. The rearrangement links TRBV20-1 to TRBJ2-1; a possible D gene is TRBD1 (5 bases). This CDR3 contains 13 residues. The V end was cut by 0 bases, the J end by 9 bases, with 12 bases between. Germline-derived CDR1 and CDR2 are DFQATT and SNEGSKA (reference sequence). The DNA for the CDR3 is TGCAGTGCTAGAGAGTTGGGGCTAGGTGAGCAGTTCTTC. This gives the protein CSARELGLGEQFF.

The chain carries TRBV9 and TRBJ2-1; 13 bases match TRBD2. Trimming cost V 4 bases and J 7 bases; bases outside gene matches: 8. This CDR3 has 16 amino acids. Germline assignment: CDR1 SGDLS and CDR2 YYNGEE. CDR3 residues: CASSLRTSGSVNEQFF. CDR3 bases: TGTGCCAGCAGCCTAAGGACTAGCGGGAGTGTAAATGAGCAGTTCTTC.

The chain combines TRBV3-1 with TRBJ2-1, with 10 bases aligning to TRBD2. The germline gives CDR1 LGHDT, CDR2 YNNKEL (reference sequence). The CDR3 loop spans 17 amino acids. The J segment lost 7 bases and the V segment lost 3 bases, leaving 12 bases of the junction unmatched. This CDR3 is CASSHGLAEADGNEQFF. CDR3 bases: TGTGCCAGCAGCCACGGACTAGCGGAGGCAGACGGGAATGAGCAGTTCTTC.

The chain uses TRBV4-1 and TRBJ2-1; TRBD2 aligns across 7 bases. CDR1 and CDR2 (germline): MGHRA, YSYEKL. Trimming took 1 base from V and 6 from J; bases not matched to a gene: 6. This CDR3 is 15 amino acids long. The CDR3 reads CASSQGAGVGNEQFF. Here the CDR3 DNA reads TGCGCCAGCAGCCAAGGGGCGGGAGTGGGCAATGAGCAGTTCTTC.

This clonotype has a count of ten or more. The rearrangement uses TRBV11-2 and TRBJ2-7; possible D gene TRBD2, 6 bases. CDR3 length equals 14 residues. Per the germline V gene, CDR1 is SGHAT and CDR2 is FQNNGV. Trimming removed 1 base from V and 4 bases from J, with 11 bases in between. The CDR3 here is CASSLAGVAYEQYF. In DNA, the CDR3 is TGTGCCAGCAGCTTAGCGGGAGTAGCTTACGAGCAGTACTTC.

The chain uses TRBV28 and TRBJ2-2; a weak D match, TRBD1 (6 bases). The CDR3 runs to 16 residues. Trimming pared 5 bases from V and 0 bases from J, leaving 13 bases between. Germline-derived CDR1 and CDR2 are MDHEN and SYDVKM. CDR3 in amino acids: CASSRPYRANTGELFF. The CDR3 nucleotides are TGTGCCAGCAGTCGGCCCTACAGGGCGAACACCGGGGAGCTGTTTTTT.

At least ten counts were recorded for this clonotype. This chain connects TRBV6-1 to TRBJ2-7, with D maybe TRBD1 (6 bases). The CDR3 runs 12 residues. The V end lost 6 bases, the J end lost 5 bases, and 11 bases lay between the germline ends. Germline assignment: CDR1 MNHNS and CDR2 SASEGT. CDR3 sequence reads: CASSAGVHEQYF. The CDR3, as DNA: TGTGCCAGCAGCGCAGGGGTACACGAGCAGTACTTC.

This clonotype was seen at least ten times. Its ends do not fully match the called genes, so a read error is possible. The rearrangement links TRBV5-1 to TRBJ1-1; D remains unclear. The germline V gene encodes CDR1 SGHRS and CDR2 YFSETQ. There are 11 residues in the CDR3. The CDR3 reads CASSLGREAFF. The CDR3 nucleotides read TGTGCCAGCAGCTTGGGCCGTGAAGCTTTCTTT.

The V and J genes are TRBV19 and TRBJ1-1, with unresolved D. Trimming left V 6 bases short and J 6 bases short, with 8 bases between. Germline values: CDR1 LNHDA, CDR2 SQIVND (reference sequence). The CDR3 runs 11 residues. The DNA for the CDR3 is TGTGCCAGTAGACGGAGGGCTGAAGCTTTCTTT. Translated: CASRRRAEAFF.

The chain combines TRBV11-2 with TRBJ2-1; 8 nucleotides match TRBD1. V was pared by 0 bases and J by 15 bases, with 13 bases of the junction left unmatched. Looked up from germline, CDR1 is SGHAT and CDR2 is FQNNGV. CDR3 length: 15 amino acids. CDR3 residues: CASSLDRGAGQAPFF. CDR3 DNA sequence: TGTGCCAGCAGCTTAGATCGAGGGGCGGGACAGGCTCCGTTCTTC. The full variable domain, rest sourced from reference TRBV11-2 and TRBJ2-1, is EAGVAQSPRYKIIEKRQSVAFWCNPISGHATLYWYQQILGQGPKLLIQFQNNGVVDDSQLPKDRFSAERLKGVDSTLKIQPAKLEDSAVYLCASSLDRGAGQAPFFGPGTRLTVL.

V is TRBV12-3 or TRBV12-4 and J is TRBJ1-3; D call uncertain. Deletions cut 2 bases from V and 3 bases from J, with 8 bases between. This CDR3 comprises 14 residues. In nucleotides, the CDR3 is TGTGCCAGCAGTTTAAACCGGGGTGGAAACACCATATATTTT. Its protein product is CASSLNRGGNTIYF.

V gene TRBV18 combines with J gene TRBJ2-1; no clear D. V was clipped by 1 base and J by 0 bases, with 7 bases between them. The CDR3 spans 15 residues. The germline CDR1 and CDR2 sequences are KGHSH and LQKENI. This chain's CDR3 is CASSPQRSSYNEQFF. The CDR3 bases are TGTGCCAGCTCACCACAACGGAGCTCCTACAATGAGCAGTTCTTC.

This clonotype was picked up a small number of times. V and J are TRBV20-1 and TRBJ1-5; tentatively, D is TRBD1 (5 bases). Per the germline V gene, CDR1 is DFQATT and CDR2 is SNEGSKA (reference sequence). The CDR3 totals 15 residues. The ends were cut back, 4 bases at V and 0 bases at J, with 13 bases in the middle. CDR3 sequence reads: CSAIRQTASNQPQHF. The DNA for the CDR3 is TGCAGTGCTATCAGACAGACTGCTAGCAATCAGCCCCAGCATTTT.

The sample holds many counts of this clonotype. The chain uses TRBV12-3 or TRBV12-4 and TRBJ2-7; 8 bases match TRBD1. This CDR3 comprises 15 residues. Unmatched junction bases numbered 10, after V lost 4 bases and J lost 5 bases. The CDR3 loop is CASSSRQGSDHEQYF. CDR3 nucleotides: TGTGCCAGCAGTTCTCGACAGGGGAGTGACCACGAGCAGTACTTC.

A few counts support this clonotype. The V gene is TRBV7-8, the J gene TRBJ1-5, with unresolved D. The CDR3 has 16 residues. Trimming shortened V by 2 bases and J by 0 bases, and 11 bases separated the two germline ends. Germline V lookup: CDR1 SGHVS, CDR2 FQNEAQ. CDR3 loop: CASSLRTSDSNQPQHF. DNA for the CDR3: TGTGCCAGCAGCTTAAGGACCTCAGATAGCAATCAGCCCCAGCATTTT.

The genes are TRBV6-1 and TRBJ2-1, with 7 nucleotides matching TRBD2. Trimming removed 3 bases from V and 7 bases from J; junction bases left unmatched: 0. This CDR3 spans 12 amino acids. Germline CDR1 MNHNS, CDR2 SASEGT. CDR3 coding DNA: TGTGCCAGCAGTGACGGGGGGAATGAGCAGTTCTTC. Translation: CASSDGGNEQFF.

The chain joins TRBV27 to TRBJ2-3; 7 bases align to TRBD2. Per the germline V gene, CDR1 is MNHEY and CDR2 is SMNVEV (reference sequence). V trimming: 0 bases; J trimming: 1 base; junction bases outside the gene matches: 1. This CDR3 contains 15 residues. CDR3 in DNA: TGTGCCAGCAGTTTATCGAGCGGGGGCACAGATACGCAGTATTTT. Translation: CASSLSSGGTDTQYF.

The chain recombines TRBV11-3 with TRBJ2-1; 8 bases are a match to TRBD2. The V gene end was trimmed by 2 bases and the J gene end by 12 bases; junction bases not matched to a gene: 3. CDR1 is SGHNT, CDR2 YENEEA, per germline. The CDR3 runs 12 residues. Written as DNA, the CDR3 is TGTGCCAGCAGCTTATTGGCGGGAGGGCAGTTCTTC. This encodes CASSLLAGGQFF. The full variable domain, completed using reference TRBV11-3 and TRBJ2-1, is EAGVVQSPRYKIIEKKQPVAFWCNPISGHNTLYWYLQNLGQGPELLIRYENEEAVDDSQLPKDRFSAERLKGVDSTLKIQPAELGDSAVYLCASSLLAGGQFFGPGTRLTVL.

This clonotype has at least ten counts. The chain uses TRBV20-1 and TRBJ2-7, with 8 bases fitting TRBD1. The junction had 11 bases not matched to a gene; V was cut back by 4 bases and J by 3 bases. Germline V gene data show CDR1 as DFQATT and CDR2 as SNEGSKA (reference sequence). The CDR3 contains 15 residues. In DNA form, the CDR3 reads TGCAGTGCTAACGGGGCAGGGGGCAGTTTCTACGAGCAGTACTTC. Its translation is CSANGAGGSFYEQYF.

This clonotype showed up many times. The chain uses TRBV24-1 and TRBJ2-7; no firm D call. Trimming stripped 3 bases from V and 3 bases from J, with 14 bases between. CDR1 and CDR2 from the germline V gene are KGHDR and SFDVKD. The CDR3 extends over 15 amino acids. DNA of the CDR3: TGTGCCACCAGTGATGGCAGAAGTTCAAACTACGAGCAGTACTTC. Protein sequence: CATSDGRSSNYEQYF.

The CDR3 region has the DNA TGTGCCAGTTCCTCCCCGGGACTAGCGGTGTATGAGCAGTTCTTC. It specifies CASSSPGLAVYEQFF. The rearrangement links TRBV19 to TRBJ2-1; 11 bases map to TRBD2. The length of the CDR3 is 15 residues. V shed 8 bases, J shed 8 bases, and the junction held 11 bases outside the gene matches. Germline assignment: CDR1 LNHDA and CDR2 SQIVND (reference sequence).

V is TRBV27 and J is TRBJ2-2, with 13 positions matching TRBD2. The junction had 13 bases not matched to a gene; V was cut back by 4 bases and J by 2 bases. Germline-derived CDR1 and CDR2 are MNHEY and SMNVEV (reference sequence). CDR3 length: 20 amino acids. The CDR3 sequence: CASSSLTSGRPPFNTGELFF. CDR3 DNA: TGTGCCAGCAGTTCCCTGACTAGCGGGAGGCCCCCATTCAACACCGGGGAGCTGTTTTTT.

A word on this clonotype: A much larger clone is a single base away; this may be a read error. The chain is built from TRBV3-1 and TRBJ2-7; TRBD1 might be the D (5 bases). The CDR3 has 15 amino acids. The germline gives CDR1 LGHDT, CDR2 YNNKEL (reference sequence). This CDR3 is CVSSLYPTDRYEQYF. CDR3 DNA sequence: TGTGTCAGCAGCCTTTATCCGACAGACCGCTACGAGCAGTACTTC.